These 29 T cell receptor beta chains were sequenced from one sample in a study of early T cells in non-severe SARS-CoV-2 infection. In TCRdb, the 5' RACE reads were re-called with MiXCR into one record per CDR3 protein. This table has tens of thousands of distinct CDR3 sequences, around 6.9% appearing once. Specimen: whole blood, collected at baseline. The receptors derive from an adult who was a healthcare worker with PCR-confirmed SARS-CoV-2 infection or an uninfected control (not recorded which).

This clonotype was detected many times. The CDR3 sequence is CASSSRGSGNTIYF. The CDR3 nucleotides are TGTGCCAGTAGCTCCCGGGGGTCTGGAAACACCATATATTTT. The chain links TRBV19 to TRBJ1-3, with TRBD1 as a possible D gene (5 bases). V was cut by 6 bases and J by 1 base, with 10 bases left in between. This CDR3 has 14 residues. Germline lookup yields CDR1 LNHDA and CDR2 SQIVND (reference sequence).

This clonotype has at least ten counts. This sequence joins TRBV20-1 and TRBJ1-2; maybe TRBD1 (6 bases). CDR3 length equals 13 residues. V shed 0 bases and J shed 4 bases, with 9 bases lying between them. The germline V gene encodes CDR1 DFQATT and CDR2 SNEGSKA (reference sequence). The CDR3 reads CSARDRGAYGYTF. CDR3 nucleotide sequence: TGCAGTGCTAGAGACAGGGGAGCCTATGGCTACACCTTC.

This clonotype was counted many times. V is TRBV20-1 and J is TRBJ2-3, with TRBD2 matching over 7 bases. CDR1 and CDR2 (germline): DFQATT, SNEGSKA (reference sequence). J lost 2 bases, V lost 3 bases, and 8 bases had no gene match. This CDR3 has 15 amino acids. CDR3 region: CSASPSGPFTDTQYF. The CDR3 nucleotides are TGCAGTGCTAGTCCTAGCGGCCCTTTCACAGATACGCAGTATTTT.

This clonotype was detected many times. V usage is TRBV7-9 and J usage is TRBJ2-3; D call uncertain. This CDR3 spans 14 amino acids. The germline V and J ends were trimmed by 5 bases and 3 bases, with 12 bases remaining between them. Germline CDR1 SEHNR, CDR2 FQNEAQ (reference sequence). CDR3 sequence: CASSPRAVTDTQYF. CDR3 sequence (DNA): TGTGCCAGCAGCCCACGGGCGGTTACAGATACGCAGTATTTT.

This clonotype was seen ten or more times. This chain links TRBV20-1 with TRBJ2-5; tentatively, D is TRBD2 (7 bases). The germline V gene encodes CDR1 DFQATT and CDR2 SNEGSKA (reference sequence). Trimming stripped 4 bases from V and 5 bases from J, with 14 bases between. The CDR3 has 13 amino acids. Written as DNA, the CDR3 is TGCAGTGCTAATCAGGAGGGGGGGGAGACCCAGTACTTC. This encodes CSANQEGGETQYF.

This clonotype was recorded at least ten times. V and J are TRBV29-1 and TRBJ2-7; possibly TRBD2 for D (6 bases). The V end lost 6 bases, the J end lost 6 bases, and 18 bases lay between the germline ends. CDR3 size: 13 residues. CDR1 is SQVTM and CDR2 is ANQGSEA in the germline V gene. CDR3 loop: CSVVLGGGIEQYF. DNA of the CDR3: TGCAGCGTCGTACTGGGTGGCGGGATCGAGCAGTACTTC.

Many counts were recorded for this clonotype. The chain combines TRBV7-9 with TRBJ1-3; D not certain. This CDR3 comprises 14 residues. CDR1 and CDR2 from the germline V gene are SEHNR and FQNEAQ (reference sequence). V lost 2 bases, J lost 2 bases, and 7 bases lay in between. CDR3 in DNA: TGTGCCAGCAGCTTAAAAGGGCCTGGAAACACCATATATTTT. Protein sequence: CASSLKGPGNTIYF.

The sample holds many counts of this clonotype. This sequence joins TRBV4-3 and TRBJ1-2; D not resolved. In germline, CDR1 is LGHNA, CDR2 YSLEER. Trimming cost V 0 bases and J 8 bases, with 16 bases left between them. The CDR3 loop spans 15 amino acids. The CDR3: CASSQDAREPEGYTF. The CDR3 bases are TGCGCCAGCAGCCAAGATGCGAGGGAGCCTGAGGGCTACACCTTC.

This clonotype was found many times. The chain uses TRBV6-2 or TRBV6-3 and TRBJ2-3; TRBD2 matches 10 bases. The germline V gene encodes CDR1 MNHEY and CDR2 SVGEGT. The CDR3 is 14 residues long. After removal of 7 bases from V and 4 bases from J, the junction contained 5 bases not matched to a gene. CDR3 sequence reads: CASITSGAPDTQYF. For the CDR3, the DNA is TGTGCCAGCATCACTAGCGGGGCCCCAGATACGCAGTATTTT.

This clonotype came up many times. V is TRBV6-5 and J is TRBJ1-1, with D unclear. Trimming cost V 6 bases and J 1 base, with 9 bases left between them. Per the germline V gene, CDR1 is MNHEY and CDR2 is SVGAGI. The CDR3 has 13 amino acids. CDR3 bases: TGTGCCAGCAGGGTGGGAGAGAACACTGAAGCTTTCTTT. Its protein is CASRVGENTEAFF.

V gene TRBV11-2 combines with J gene TRBJ1-2, with D possibly matching TRBD1 (6 bases). The CDR3 loop spans 16 amino acids. Deletions cut 5 bases from V and 2 bases from J, with 18 bases between. CDR1 and CDR2 from the germline V gene are SGHAT and FQNNGV. The CDR3 sequence is CASSLRGGEFNYGYTF. Written as DNA, the CDR3 is TGTGCCAGCAGCCTACGAGGGGGGGAATTCAACTATGGCTACACCTTC.

This clonotype has a count of ten or more. This chain joins TRBV7-6 and TRBJ2-3; TRBD2 matches at 10 bases. V dropped 6 bases and J dropped 5; count of bases not matched to a gene: 8. The germline V gene has CDR1 SGHVS and CDR2 FNYEAQ. The CDR3 covers 15 residues. The CDR3, as DNA: TGTGCCAGCAGTCTAGCGGGGGCCGGGGGAGATACGCAGTATTTT. Translated, it gives CASSLAGAGGDTQYF.

This clonotype occurred many times. The rearrangement joins TRBV29-1 to TRBJ1-4; D possibly corresponds to TRBD1 (5 bases). Trimming stripped 7 bases from V and 5 bases from J, with 17 bases between. This CDR3 comprises 14 residues. Germline V gene data show CDR1 as SQVTM and CDR2 as ANQGSEA. The CDR3 region is CSAVPVGENEKLFF. In DNA, the CDR3 is TGCAGCGCCGTCCCAGTGGGGGAGAATGAAAAACTGTTTTTT.

In this sample, this clonotype turned up a few times. The chain combines TRBV7-9 with TRBJ2-1; 10 bases are shared with TRBD2. This CDR3 region has 15 residues. V shed 2 bases, J shed 7 bases, and the junction held 5 bases outside the gene matches. Germline V gene sequence: CDR1 SEHNR, CDR2 FQNEAQ (reference sequence). The CDR3 here is CASSLLSAGGNEQFF. CDR3 DNA: TGTGCCAGCAGCTTACTTTCAGCGGGGGGGAATGAGCAGTTCTTC. Drawing the rest from reference TRBV7-9 and TRBJ2-1, the complete variable domain is DTGVSQNPRHKITKRGQNVTFRCDPISEHNRLYWYRQTLGQGPEFLTYFQNEAQLEKSRLLSDRFSAERPKGSFSTLEIQRTEQGDSAMYLCASSLLSAGGNEQFFGPGTRLTVL.

A note on this clonotype: A clone one base away is much larger, so this may be a read error. V and J are TRBV2 and TRBJ1-1; the D gene is possibly TRBD1 (5 bases). The CDR3 runs 14 residues. The germline CDR1 and CDR2 sequences are SNHLY and FYNNEI. Trimming shortened V by 5 bases and J by 4 bases, and 14 bases separated the two germline ends. As DNA, the CDR3 is TGTGCCAGCAGTAAATTATGGGGACTCACTGAAGCTTTCTTT. This gives the protein CASSKLWGLTEAFF. The complete variable domain, with remaining parts taken from reference TRBV2 and TRBJ1-1, reads EPEVTQTPSHQVTQMGQEVILRCVPISNHLYFYWYRQILGQKVEFLVSFYNNEISEKSEIFDDQFSVERPDGSNFTLKIRSTKLEDSAMYFCASSKLWGLTEAFFGQGTRLTVV.

The chain uses TRBV3-1 and TRBJ2-1; D is perhaps TRBD1 or TRBD2 (5 bases each). The CDR3 length is 14 residues. CDR1 is LGHDT and CDR2 is YNNKEL in the germline V gene (reference sequence). V was shortened by 0 bases and J by 10 bases, with 13 bases between the two germline ends. The CDR3 DNA follows: TGTGCCAGCAGCCAAGATCTGGGGACCTCCGAGCAGTTCTTC. It specifies CASSQDLGTSEQFF.

The chain uses TRBV7-2 and TRBJ2-7; possible D gene TRBD2, 7 bases. Germline V gives CDR1 SGHTA, CDR2 FQGNSA. This CDR3 has 14 residues. Trimming removed 0 bases at V and 7 bases at J, with 13 bases between. CDR3 sequence: CASSLAGGREEQYF. CDR3 sequence (DNA): TGTGCCAGCAGCTTAGCGGGGGGGCGAGAAGAGCAGTACTTC.

This clonotype was seen more than once but under ten times. This chain joins TRBV12-3 or TRBV12-4 and TRBJ2-2; unclear D gene. CDR3 length: 13 amino acids. V was clipped by 5 bases and J by 4 bases, with 8 bases between them. Here the CDR3 reads CASSHHSTGELFF. As DNA, the CDR3 is TGTGCCAGCAGTCACCACTCCACCGGGGAGCTGTTTTTT.

The chain uses TRBV6-5 and TRBJ2-3, with 10 bases that match TRBD2. The V and J ends lost 5 bases and 2 bases, in that order; junction bases with no gene match: 4. CDR1 MNHEY and CDR2 SVGAGI come from the germline V gene. The CDR3 extends over 15 amino acids. The DNA for the CDR3 is TGTGCCAGCAGTCGAGGACTAGCGGTCACAGATACGCAGTATTTT. Protein sequence: CASSRGLAVTDTQYF.

This clonotype was counted between two and nine times. V gene TRBV7-9 combines with J gene TRBJ2-5; 8 bases are shared with TRBD2. Germline trimming cut 5 bases from V and 5 bases from J; bases unmatched to any gene: 10. This CDR3 comprises 15 residues. CDR1 and CDR2 (germline): SEHNR, FQNEAQ (reference sequence). CDR3 DNA: TGTGCCAGCAGCCTTGGGGGACTAGTCGGCGAGACCCAGTACTTC. Its translation is CASSLGGLVGETQYF. The whole variable domain, filled in from reference TRBV7-9 and TRBJ2-5, reads DTGVSQNPRHKITKRGQNVTFRCDPISEHNRLYWYRQTLGQGPEFLTYFQNEAQLEKSRLLSDRFSAERPKGSFSTLEIQRTEQGDSAMYLCASSLGGLVGETQYFGPGTRLLVL.

This clonotype came up many times. The chain has TRBV11-2 and TRBJ2-7; 11 bases match TRBD2. The germline CDR1 and CDR2 sequences are SGHAT and FQNNGV. The V gene end was trimmed by 7 bases and the J gene end by 6 bases; junction bases not matched to a gene: 8. CDR3 length equals 14 residues. CDR3 in amino acids: CASNRLAGRGEQYF. The CDR3 coding sequence is TGTGCCAGCAATCGACTAGCGGGGCGAGGCGAGCAGTACTTC.

This clonotype showed up just a few times. The chain carries TRBV7-2 and TRBJ1-2; D is unclear. V was shortened by 1 base and J by 1 base, with 13 bases between the two germline ends. The germline CDR1 and CDR2 sequences are SGHTA and FQGNSA. This CDR3 spans 16 amino acids. The CDR3 region has the DNA TGTGCCAGCAGCTTAGGAGGCGGAGTCGTTAACTATGGCTACACCTTC. Protein product: CASSLGGGVVNYGYTF.

In this sample, this clonotype turned up many times. J is TRBJ2-3 and V is TRBV9; 7 positions agree with TRBD1. The CDR3 totals 15 residues. The J segment lost 4 bases and the V segment lost 4 bases, leaving 9 bases of the junction unmatched. Germline CDR1 is SGDLS and CDR2 is YYNGEE. This CDR3 reads CASSPRQGSADTQYF. The CDR3 region has the DNA TGTGCCAGCAGCCCCAGACAGGGTTCGGCAGATACGCAGTATTTT. The variable domain in full, with the rest retrieved from reference TRBV9 and TRBJ2-3, is DSGVTQTPKHLITATGQRVTLRCSPRSGDLSVYWYQQSLDQGLQFLIQYYNGEERAKGNILERFSAQQFPDLHSELNLSSLELGDSALYFCASSPRQGSADTQYFGPGTRLTVL.

This clonotype was counted at least ten times. The chain recombines TRBV27 with TRBJ2-3; 14 positions match TRBD2. J lost 4 bases, V lost 5 bases, and 8 bases had no gene match. The germline gives CDR1 MNHEY, CDR2 SMNVEV (reference sequence). CDR3 length: 17 residues. CDR3 protein: CASSKRTSGGFADTQYF. Written as DNA, the CDR3 is TGTGCCAGCAGTAAGCGGACTAGCGGGGGGTTTGCAGATACGCAGTATTTT.

The rearrangement uses TRBV4-3 and TRBJ2-1; 10 bases are a match to TRBD2. Germline CDR1 and CDR2: LGHNA and YSLEER. The CDR3 has 18 amino acids. The J segment lost 1 base and the V segment lost 1 base, leaving 7 bases of the junction unmatched. The CDR3 nucleotides read TGCGCCAGCAGCCAAGGAACTAGCGGGGAGAGATCCTACAATGAGCAGTTCTTC. This translates into CASSQGTSGERSYNEQFF.

A word on this clonotype: This could be a read error, since a much larger clone is one nucleotide away. The chain joins TRBV7-9 to TRBJ1-6, with D unresolved. The germline CDR1 and CDR2 sequences are SEHNR and FQNEAQ (reference sequence). The CDR3 covers 15 residues. The CDR3 DNA sequence: TGTGCCAGCAGCTCTCAGAGCTCCTATAGTTCACCCCTCCACTTT. Encoded protein: CASSSQSSYSSPLHF.

This clonotype was counted between two and nine times. The chain links TRBV9 to TRBJ2-3, with TRBD2 matching 10 bases. Trimming cost V 6 bases and J 5 bases; bases outside gene matches: 6. The CDR3 runs to 14 residues. Germline V gene lookup returns CDR1 SGDLS and CDR2 YYNGEE. The CDR3 DNA is TGTGCCAGCAACTTAGCGGGGGGAGGAGATACGCAGTATTTT. Its protein product is CASNLAGGGDTQYF.

This clonotype was seen repeatedly, ten times or more. The chain combines TRBV5-6 with TRBJ2-1; 8 bases are a match to TRBD1. This CDR3 comprises 11 residues. Germline values: CDR1 SGHDT, CDR2 YYEEEE. J lost 15 bases, V lost 4 bases, and 6 bases had no gene match. The CDR3 is CASSQAGTGFF. The CDR3 DNA follows: TGTGCCAGCAGCCAGGCCGGGACAGGGTTCTTC.

The sample holds many counts of this clonotype. V usage is TRBV7-8 and J usage is TRBJ2-1; possibly TRBD1 for D (5 bases). The germline V gene has CDR1 SGHVS and CDR2 FQNEAQ. The CDR3 has 13 amino acids. V was shortened by 3 bases and J by 8 bases, with 11 bases between the two germline ends. Written as DNA, the CDR3 is TGTGCCAGCAGCTTCGACAGTTACCATGAGCAGTTCTTC. Protein sequence: CASSFDSYHEQFF. The complete variable domain, with remaining parts taken from reference TRBV7-8 and TRBJ2-1, reads GAGVSQSPRYKVAKRGQDVALRCDPISGHVSLFWYQQALGQGPEFLTYFQNEAQLDKSGLPSDRFFAERPEGSVSTLKIQRTQQEDSAVYLCASSFDSYHEQFFGPGTRLTVL.